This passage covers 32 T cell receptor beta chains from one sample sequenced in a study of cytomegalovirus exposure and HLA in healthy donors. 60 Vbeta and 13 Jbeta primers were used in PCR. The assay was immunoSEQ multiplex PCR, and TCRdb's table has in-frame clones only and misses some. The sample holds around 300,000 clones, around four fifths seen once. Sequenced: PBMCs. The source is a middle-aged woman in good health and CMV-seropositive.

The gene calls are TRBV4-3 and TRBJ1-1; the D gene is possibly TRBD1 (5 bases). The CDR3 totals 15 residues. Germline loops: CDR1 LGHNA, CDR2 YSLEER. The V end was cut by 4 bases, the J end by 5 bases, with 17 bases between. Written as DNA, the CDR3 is TGCGCCAGCAGCCTTTCCGTGGGGGGGTTTACTGAAGCTTTCTTT. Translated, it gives CASSLSVGGFTEAFF.

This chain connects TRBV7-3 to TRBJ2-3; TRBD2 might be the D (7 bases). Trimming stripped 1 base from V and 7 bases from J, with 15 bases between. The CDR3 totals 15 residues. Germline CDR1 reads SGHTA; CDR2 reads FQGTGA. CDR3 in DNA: TGTGCCAGCAGCTTAAAGGGGGGGACTGCGAATACGCAGTATTTT. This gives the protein CASSLKGGTANTQYF. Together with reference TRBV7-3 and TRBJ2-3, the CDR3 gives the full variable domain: GAGVSQTPSNKVTEKGKYVELRCDPISGHTALYWYRQSLGQGPEFLIYFQGTGAADDSGLPNDRFFAVRPEGSVSTLKIQRTERGDSAVYLCASSLKGGTANTQYFGPGTRLTVL.

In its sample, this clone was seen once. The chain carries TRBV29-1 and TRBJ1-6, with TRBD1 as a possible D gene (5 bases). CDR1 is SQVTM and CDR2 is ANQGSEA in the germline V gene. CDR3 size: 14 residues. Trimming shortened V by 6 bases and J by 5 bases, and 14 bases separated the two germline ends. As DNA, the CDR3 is TGCAGCGTGTCGGAAGGGGCGAATAATTCACCCCTCCACTTT. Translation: CSVSEGANNSPLHF.

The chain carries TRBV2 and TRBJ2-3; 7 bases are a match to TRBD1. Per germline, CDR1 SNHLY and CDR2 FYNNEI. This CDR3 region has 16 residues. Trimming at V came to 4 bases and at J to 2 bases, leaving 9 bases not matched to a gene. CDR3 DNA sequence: TGTGCCAGCAGTGTGGGGGTCAGGGGGAACACAGATACGCAGTATTTT. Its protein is CASSVGVRGNTDTQYF.

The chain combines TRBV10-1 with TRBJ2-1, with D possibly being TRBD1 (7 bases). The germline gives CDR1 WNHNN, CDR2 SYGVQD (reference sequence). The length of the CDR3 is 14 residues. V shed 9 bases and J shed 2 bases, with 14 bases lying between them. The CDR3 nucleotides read TGCGCCAGTAAGGGGGCTAGCGCCTACAATGAGCAGTTCTTC. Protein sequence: CASKGASAYNEQFF.

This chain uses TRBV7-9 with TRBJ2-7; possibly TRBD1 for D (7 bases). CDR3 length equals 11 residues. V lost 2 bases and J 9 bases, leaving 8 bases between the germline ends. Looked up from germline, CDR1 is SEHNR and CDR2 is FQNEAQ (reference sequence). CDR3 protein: CASSLQGGQYF. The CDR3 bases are TGTGCCAGCAGCTTACAGGGGGGGCAGTACTTC.

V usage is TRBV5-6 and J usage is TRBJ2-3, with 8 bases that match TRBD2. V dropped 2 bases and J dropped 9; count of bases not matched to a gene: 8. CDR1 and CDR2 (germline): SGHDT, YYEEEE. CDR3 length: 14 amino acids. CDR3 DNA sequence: TGTGCCAGCAGCTTTAGCGGGAACCAGATAACGCAGTATTTT. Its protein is CASSFSGNQITQYF.

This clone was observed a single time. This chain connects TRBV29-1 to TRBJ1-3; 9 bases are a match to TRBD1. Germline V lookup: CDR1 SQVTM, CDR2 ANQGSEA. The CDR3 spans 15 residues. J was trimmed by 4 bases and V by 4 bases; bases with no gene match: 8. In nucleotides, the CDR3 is TGCAGCGTTGGGTCGGGACAGGGTGACGGAAACACCATATATTTT. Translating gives CSVGSGQGDGNTIYF. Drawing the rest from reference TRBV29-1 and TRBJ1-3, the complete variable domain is SAVISQKPSRDICQRGTSLTIQCQVDSQVTMMFWYRQQPGQSLTLIATANQGSEATYESGFVIDKFPISRPNLTFSTLTVSNMSPEDSSIYLCSVGSGQGDGNTIYFGEGSWLTVV.

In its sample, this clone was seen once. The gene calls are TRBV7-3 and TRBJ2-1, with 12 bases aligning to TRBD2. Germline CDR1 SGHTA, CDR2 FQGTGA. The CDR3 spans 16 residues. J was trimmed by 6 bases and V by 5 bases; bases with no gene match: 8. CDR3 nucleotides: TGTGCCAGCAGCCCCAGGACTAGCGGGGCACTCAATGAGCAGTTCTTC. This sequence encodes CASSPRTSGALNEQFF.

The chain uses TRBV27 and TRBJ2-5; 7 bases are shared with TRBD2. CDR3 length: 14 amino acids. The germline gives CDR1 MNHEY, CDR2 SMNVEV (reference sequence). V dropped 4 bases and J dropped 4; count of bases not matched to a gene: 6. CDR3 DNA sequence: TGTGCCAGCAGTTCAGGGCGGGGGATAGAGACCCAGTACTTC. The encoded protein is CASSSGRGIETQYF.

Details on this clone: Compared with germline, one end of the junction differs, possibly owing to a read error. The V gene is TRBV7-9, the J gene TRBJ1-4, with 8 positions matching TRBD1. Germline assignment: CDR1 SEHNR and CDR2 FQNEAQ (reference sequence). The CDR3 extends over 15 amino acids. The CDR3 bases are TGTTCCAGCAGCCCGATGACAGGGGCCCAGGAAAAACTGTTTTTT. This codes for CSSSPMTGAQEKLFF.

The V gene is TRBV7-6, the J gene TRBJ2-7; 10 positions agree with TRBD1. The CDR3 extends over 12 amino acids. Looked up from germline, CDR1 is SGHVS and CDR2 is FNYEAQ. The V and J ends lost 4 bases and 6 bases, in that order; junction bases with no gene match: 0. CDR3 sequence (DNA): TGTGCCAGCAGCTGGACAGGGGGCGAGCAGTACTTC. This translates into CASSWTGGEQYF.

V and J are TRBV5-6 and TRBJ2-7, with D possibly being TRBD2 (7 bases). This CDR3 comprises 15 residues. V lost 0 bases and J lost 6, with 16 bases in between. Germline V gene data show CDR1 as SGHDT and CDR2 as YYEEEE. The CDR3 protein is CASSLAGGGGPEQYF. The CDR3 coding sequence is TGTGCCAGCAGCTTGGCAGGAGGGGGGGGGCCCGAGCAGTACTTC.

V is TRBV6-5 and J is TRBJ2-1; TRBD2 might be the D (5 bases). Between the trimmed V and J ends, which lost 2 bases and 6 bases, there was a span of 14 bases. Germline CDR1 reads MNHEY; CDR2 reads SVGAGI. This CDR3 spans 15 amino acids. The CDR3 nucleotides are TGTGCCAGCAGTTACGTCAGCGGTCAGTCCAATGAGCAGTTCTTC. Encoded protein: CASSYVSGQSNEQFF.

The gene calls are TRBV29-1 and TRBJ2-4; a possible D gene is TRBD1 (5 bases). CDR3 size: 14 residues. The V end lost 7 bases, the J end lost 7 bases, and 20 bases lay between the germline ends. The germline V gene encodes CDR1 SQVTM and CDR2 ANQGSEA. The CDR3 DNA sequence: TGCAGCGCTGGGTTTGGGTCCCCAGGGAACATTCAGTACTTC. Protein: CSAGFGSPGNIQYF.

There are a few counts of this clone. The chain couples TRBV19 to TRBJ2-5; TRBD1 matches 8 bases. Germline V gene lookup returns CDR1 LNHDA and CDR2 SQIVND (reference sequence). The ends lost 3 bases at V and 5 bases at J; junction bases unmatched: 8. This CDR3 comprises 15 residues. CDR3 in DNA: TGTGCCAGTAGTATTCAACAGGGGGTCGGCGAGACCCAGTACTTC. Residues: CASSIQQGVGETQYF. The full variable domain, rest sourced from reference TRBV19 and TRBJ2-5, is DGGITQSPKYLFRKEGQNVTLSCEQNLNHDAMYWYRQDPGQGLRLIYYSQIVNDFQKGDIAEGYSVSREKKESFPLTVTSAQKNPTAFYLCASSIQQGVGETQYFGPGTRLLVL.

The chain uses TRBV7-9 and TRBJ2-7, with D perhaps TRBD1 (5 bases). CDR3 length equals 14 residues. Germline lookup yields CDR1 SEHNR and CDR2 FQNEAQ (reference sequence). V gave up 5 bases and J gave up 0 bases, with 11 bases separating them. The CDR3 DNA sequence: TGTGCCAGCAGCCCCCGACAGAGCTCCTACGAGCAGTACTTC. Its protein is CASSPRQSSYEQYF.

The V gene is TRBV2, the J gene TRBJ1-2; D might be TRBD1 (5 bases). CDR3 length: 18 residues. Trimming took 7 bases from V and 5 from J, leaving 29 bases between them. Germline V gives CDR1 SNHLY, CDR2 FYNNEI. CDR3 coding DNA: TGTGCCAGCACCCACACAGATTCAGGGCTGGGAACTGTTTATGGCTACACCTTC. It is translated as CASTHTDSGLGTVYGYTF.

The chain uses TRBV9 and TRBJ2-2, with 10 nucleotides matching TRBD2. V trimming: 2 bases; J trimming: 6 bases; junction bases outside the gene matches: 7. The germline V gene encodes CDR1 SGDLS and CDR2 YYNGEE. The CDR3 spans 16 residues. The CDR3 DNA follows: TGTGCCAGCAGCGTTTCTAGCGGGAGTCTCGCCGGGGAGCTGTTTTTT. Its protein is CASSVSSGSLAGELFF.

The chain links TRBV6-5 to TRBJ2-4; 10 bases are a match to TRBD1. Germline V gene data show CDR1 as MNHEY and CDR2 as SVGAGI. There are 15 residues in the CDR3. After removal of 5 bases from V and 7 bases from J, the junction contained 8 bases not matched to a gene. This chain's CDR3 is CASSTSTGGRNIQYF. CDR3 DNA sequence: TGTGCCAGCAGTACCTCGACAGGGGGCCGGAACATTCAGTACTTC.

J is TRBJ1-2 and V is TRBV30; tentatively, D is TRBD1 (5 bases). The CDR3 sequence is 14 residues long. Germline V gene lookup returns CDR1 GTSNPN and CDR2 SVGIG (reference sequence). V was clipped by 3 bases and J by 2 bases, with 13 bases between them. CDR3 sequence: CAWSSQAGNYGYTF. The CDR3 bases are TGTGCCTGGAGCAGCCAGGCAGGGAACTATGGCTACACCTTC.

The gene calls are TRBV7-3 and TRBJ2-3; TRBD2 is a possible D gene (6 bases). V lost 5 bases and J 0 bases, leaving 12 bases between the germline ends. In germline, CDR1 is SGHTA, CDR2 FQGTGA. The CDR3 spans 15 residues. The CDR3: CASSVGGSSTDTQYF. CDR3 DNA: TGTGCCAGCAGCGTGGGGGGTTCCAGCACAGATACGCAGTATTTT.

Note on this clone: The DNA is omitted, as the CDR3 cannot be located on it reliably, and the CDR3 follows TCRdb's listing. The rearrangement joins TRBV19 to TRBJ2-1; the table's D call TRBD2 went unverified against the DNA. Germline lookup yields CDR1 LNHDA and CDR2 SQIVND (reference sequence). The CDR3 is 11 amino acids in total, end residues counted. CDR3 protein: CASTSVNEQFF.

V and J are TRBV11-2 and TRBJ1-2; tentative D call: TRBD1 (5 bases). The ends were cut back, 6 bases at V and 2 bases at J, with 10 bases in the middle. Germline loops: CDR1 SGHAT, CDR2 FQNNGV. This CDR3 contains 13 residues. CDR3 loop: CASSFGQNYGYTF. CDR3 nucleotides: TGTGCCAGCAGTTTTGGACAAAACTATGGCTACACCTTC. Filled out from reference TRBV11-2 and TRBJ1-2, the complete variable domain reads EAGVAQSPRYKIIEKRQSVAFWCNPISGHATLYWYQQILGQGPKLLIQFQNNGVVDDSQLPKDRFSAERLKGVDSTLKIQPAKLEDSAVYLCASSFGQNYGYTFGSGTRLTVV.

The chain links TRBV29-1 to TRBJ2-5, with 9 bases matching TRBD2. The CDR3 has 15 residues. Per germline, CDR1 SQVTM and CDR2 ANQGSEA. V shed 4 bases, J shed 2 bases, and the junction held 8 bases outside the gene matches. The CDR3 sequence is CSVGPRLAEQETQYF. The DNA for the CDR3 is TGCAGCGTTGGTCCGAGACTAGCGGAACAAGAGACCCAGTACTTC.

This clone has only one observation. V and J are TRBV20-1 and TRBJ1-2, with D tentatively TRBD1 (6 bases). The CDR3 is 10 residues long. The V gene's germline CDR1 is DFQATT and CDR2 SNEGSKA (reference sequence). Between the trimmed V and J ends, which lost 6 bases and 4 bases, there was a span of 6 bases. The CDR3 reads CSATGYGYTF. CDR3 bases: TGCAGTGCGACAGGCTATGGCTACACCTTC.

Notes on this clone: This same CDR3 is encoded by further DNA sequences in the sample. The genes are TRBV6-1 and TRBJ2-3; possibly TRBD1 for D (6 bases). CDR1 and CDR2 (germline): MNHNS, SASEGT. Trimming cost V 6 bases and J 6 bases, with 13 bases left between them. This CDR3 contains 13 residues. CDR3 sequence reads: CASSEQRGDTQYF. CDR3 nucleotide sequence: TGTGCCAGCAGCGAACAAAGGGGGGATACGCAGTATTTT.

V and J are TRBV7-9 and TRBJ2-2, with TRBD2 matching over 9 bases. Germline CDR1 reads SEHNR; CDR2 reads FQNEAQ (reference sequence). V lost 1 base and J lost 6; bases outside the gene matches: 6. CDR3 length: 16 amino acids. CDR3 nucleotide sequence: TGTGCCAGCAGCTTAGGCGGCGGGAGGGCCTCCGGGGAGCTGTTTTTT. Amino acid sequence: CASSLGGGRASGELFF.

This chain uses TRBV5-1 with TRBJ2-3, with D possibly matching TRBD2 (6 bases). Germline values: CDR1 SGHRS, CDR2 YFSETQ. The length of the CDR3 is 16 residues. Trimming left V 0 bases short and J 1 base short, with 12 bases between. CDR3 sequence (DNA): TGCGCCAGCAGCTTGGGCGCGGGATGGGGCACAGATACGCAGTATTTT. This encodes CASSLGAGWGTDTQYF.

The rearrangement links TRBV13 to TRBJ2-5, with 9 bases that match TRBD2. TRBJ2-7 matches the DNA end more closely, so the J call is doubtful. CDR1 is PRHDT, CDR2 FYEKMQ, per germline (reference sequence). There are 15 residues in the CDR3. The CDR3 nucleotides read TGTGCCAGCAGCTTACGACGGCGGGAGGGACACGAGCAGTACTTC. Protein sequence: CASSLRRREGHEQYF.

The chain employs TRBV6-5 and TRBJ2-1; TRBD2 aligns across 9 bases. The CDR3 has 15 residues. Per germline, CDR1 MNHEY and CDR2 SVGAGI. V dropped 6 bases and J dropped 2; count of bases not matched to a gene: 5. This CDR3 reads CASRDPSGAYNEQFF. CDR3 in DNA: TGTGCCAGCAGGGATCCTAGCGGGGCCTACAATGAGCAGTTCTTC.

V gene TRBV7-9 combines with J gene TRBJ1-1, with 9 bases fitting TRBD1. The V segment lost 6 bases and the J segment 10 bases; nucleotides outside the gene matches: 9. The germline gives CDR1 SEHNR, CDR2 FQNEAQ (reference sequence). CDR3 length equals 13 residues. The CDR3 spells CASRQTGGRGAFF. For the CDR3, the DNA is TGTGCCAGCAGACAAACAGGGGGCCGCGGAGCTTTCTTT. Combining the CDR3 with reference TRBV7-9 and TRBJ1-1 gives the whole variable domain DTGVSQNPRHKITKRGQNVTFRCDPISEHNRLYWYRQTLGQGPEFLTYFQNEAQLEKSRLLSDRFSAERPKGSFSTLEIQRTEQGDSAMYLCASRQTGGRGAFFGQGTRLTVV.